This T cell receptor beta chain was captured in a study of cytomegalovirus exposure and HLA in healthy donors. Whole-study context: Researchers previously reported finding roughly 120 million unique TCR beta sequences from about 200 million T cells.

60 Vbeta and 13 Jbeta primers were used in PCR. TCRdb's table, derived via immunoSEQ multiplex PCR, lists solely in-frame clones and lacks some. This table has 55,000 or so clones, roughly four fifths appearing once. On this clone: Antigen unknown.

With V trimmed by 2 bases and J by 7 bases, 12 bases remained unmatched. This CDR3 contains 17 residues. Germline assignment: CDR1 SGHDT and CDR2 YYEEEE. General study results and limits: When the data were analyzed later, several of the most significant clusters appeared to be linked to common viral pathogens.

This receptor was identified in a man in his fifties or sixties in good health and CMV-seronegative. The specimen was PBMCs. V usage is TRBV5-6 and J usage is TRBJ2-1; 10 bases are a match to TRBD2. CDR3 sequence reads: CASSFPGTGTSDNEQFF. The CDR3 nucleotides read TGTGCCAGCAGCTTCCCTGGAACCGGGACTAGCGATAATGAGCAGTTCTTC.